What follows are 22 T cell receptor beta chains derived from one specimen sequenced in a study of T cell responses to AZD1222 COVID-19 vaccine. Profiled with immunoSEQ multiplex PCR; TCRdb holds only in-frame clones, not every one. The sample includes 150,000 to 190,000 clones, about nine tenths seen only once; the top ten take over 1.5%. Sequenced material: peripheral blood, taken on day 0 of AZD1222 vaccination. Source of these receptors: an adult in good health.

V usage is TRBV2 and J usage is TRBJ2-6, with no clear D. This CDR3 has 14 residues. From germline, CDR1 is SNHLY and CDR2 FYNNEI. The germline V and J ends were trimmed by 9 bases and 2 bases, with 11 bases remaining between them. This CDR3 reads CASSITAGANVLTF. CDR3 bases: TGTGCCAGTTCGATTACCGCTGGGGCCAACGTCCTGACTTTC.

The CDR3 sequence: CASSSDGAKNIQYF. For the CDR3, the DNA is TGTGCCAGCAGCTCCGACGGAGCCAAAAACATTCAGTACTTC. This rearrangement joins TRBV7-2 to TRBJ2-4; D is undetermined. From germline, CDR1 is SGHTA and CDR2 FQGNSA. V was trimmed by 4 bases and J by 0 bases, leaving 7 bases between them. CDR3 length: 14 amino acids.

V is TRBV3-1 (or the pseudogene TRBV3-2) and J is TRBJ2-3; tentative D call: TRBD2 (5 bases). Looked up from germline, CDR1 is LGHDT and CDR2 is YNNKEL (reference sequence). V lost 4 bases and J 0 bases, leaving 11 bases between the germline ends. CDR3 size: 15 residues. The CDR3 coding sequence is TGTGCCAGCAGCCGCGCGGGCGGGAGCACAGATACGCAGTATTTT. Protein sequence: CASSRAGGSTDTQYF.

The chain combines TRBV11-2 with TRBJ1-6; no reliable D call. The CDR3 runs to 19 residues. V lost 5 bases, J lost 0 bases, and 20 bases lay in between. From germline, CDR1 is SGHAT and CDR2 FQNNGV. In nucleotides, the CDR3 is TGTGCCAGCAGCCCGTTGGCAATATCGCTTAGCTCCTATAATTCACCCCTCCACTTT. It translates to CASSPLAISLSSYNSPLHF. The full variable domain, its missing parts supplied by reference TRBV11-2 and TRBJ1-6, is EAGVAQSPRYKIIEKRQSVAFWCNPISGHATLYWYQQILGQGPKLLIQFQNNGVVDDSQLPKDRFSAERLKGVDSTLKIQPAKLEDSAVYLCASSPLAISLSSYNSPLHFGNGTRLTVT.

The chain joins TRBV25-1 to TRBJ1-2, with TRBD1 identical over 7 bases. The CDR3 loop spans 16 amino acids. Unmatched junction bases numbered 8, after V lost 4 bases and J lost 0 bases. Looked up from germline, CDR1 is MGHDK and CDR2 is SYGVNS. DNA of the CDR3: TGTGCCAGCAGTGCCCTTTCGGGACAGACTAACTATGGCTACACCTTC. This codes for CASSALSGQTNYGYTF.

The chain joins TRBV11-2 to TRBJ2-1; D call uncertain. Trimming removed 2 bases at V and 7 bases at J, with 9 bases between. The length of the CDR3 is 13 residues. The V gene's germline CDR1 is SGHAT and CDR2 FQNNGV. The CDR3: CASSLFIVNEQFF. CDR3 sequence (DNA): TGTGCCAGCAGCTTATTTATCGTGAATGAGCAGTTCTTC.

The rearrangement joins TRBV28 to TRBJ2-1; D is perhaps TRBD2 (6 bases). The germline CDR1 and CDR2 sequences are MDHEN and SYDVKM. This CDR3 has 15 amino acids. Trimming took off 3 bases at V and 3 bases at J, with 12 bases between the two ends. The CDR3 loop is CASSFPGAVYNEQFF. The CDR3, as DNA: TGTGCCAGCAGTTTCCCGGGAGCAGTCTACAATGAGCAGTTCTTC.

V and J are TRBV7-9 and TRBJ2-3; D remains ambiguous. There are 16 residues in the CDR3. The germline CDR1 and CDR2 sequences are SEHNR and FQNEAQ (reference sequence). Trimming stripped 1 base from V and 0 bases from J, with 11 bases between. In DNA, the CDR3 is TGTGCCAGCAGCTTAGGATTGCAAACTAGCACAGATACGCAGTATTTT. Residues: CASSLGLQTSTDTQYF.

This clone appeared a single time. This chain joins TRBV27 and TRBJ1-2; D possibly corresponds to TRBD1 (5 bases). Germline V lookup: CDR1 MNHEY, CDR2 SMNVEV (reference sequence). Trimming left V 2 bases short and J 3 bases short, with 13 bases between. The CDR3 has 15 residues. In DNA form, the CDR3 reads TGTGCCAGCAGTTTACGGGGCACTGGCGACTATGGCTACACCTTC. This encodes CASSLRGTGDYGYTF.

A few counts support this clone. The V and J genes are TRBV12-3 or TRBV12-4 and TRBJ2-2; no firm D call. Trimming left V 6 bases short and J 9 bases short, with 5 bases between. This CDR3 is built from 10 residues. CDR3 DNA: TGTGCCAGCAGCGTTCGGGAGCTGTTTTTT. Translating it yields CASSVRELFF.

The genes are TRBV18 and TRBJ2-1; 9 positions agree with TRBD1. The CDR3 has 16 residues. The germline V gene has CDR1 KGHSH and CDR2 LQKENI. V shed 5 bases and J 0 bases; nucleotides not matched to a gene: 5. In DNA, the CDR3 is TGTGCCAGCTCAAACAGGGGGCGGGGCTCCTACAATGAGCAGTTCTTC. Translated, it gives CASSNRGRGSYNEQFF.

The gene calls are TRBV5-1 and TRBJ2-5; D gene uncertain. Per the germline V gene, CDR1 is SGHRS and CDR2 is YFSETQ. The CDR3 length is 15 residues. Trimming stripped 5 bases from V and 5 bases from J, with 19 bases between. CDR3 amino acids: CASRTESRSRETQYF. Written as DNA, the CDR3 is TGCGCCAGCAGAACGGAAAGTCGTTCCCGGGAGACCCAGTACTTC.

The chain couples TRBV28 to TRBJ1-5; D gene ambiguous. This CDR3 has 13 residues. Between the trimmed V and J ends, which lost 5 bases and 8 bases, there was a span of 13 bases. Per germline, CDR1 MDHEN and CDR2 SYDVKM. CDR3 DNA: TGTGCCAGCAGTCTACATAGAGGGAAGCCCCAGCATTTT. Translation: CASSLHRGKPQHF.

The chain is built from TRBV28 and TRBJ2-2; no clear D gene. Germline CDR1 MDHEN, CDR2 SYDVKM. The CDR3 spans 16 residues. Trimming cost V 3 bases and J 2 bases, with 13 bases left between them. The CDR3 is CASSFPGSSNTGELFF. The CDR3 DNA follows: TGTGCCAGCAGTTTCCCCGGGTCCTCAAACACCGGGGAGCTGTTTTTT. Combining the CDR3 with reference TRBV28 and TRBJ2-2 gives the whole variable domain DVKVTQSSRYLVKRTGEKVFLECVQDMDHENMFWYRQDPGLGLRLIYFSYDVKMKEKGDIPEGYSVSREKKERFSLILESASTNQTSMYLCASSFPGSSNTGELFFGEGSRLTVL.

The rearrangement joins TRBV7-6 to TRBJ1-5; a weak D match, TRBD1 (5 bases). V lost 5 bases and J lost 0, with 14 bases in between. The CDR3 is 16 amino acids. CDR1 and CDR2 from the germline V gene are SGHVS and FNYEAQ. The CDR3 DNA reads TGTGCCAGCAGCCGGAGACAGATTTATAGCAATCAGCCCCAGCATTTT. It encodes CASSRRQIYSNQPQHF. Together with reference TRBV7-6 and TRBJ1-5, the CDR3 gives the full variable domain: GAGVSQSPRYKVTKRGQDVALRCDPISGHVSLYWYRQALGQGPEFLTYFNYEAQQDKSGLPNDRFSAERPEGSISTLTIQRTEQRDSAMYRCASSRRQIYSNQPQHFGDGTRLSIL.

The chain links TRBV14 to TRBJ1-4, with no clear D. This CDR3 has 14 residues. The ends were cut back, 1 base at V and 7 bases at J, with 10 bases in the middle. In germline, CDR1 is SGHDN, CDR2 FVKESK. The CDR3, as DNA: TGTGCCAGCAGCCAAGCTGGGTTTGGTGAAAAACTGTTTTTT. This codes for CASSQAGFGEKLFF.

This clone is large in the sample. The chain is built from TRBV28 and TRBJ2-1; 12 nucleotides agree with TRBD2. J lost 8 bases, V lost 6 bases, and 8 bases had no gene match. Germline V CDR1 and CDR2: MDHEN, SYDVKM. CDR3 size: 15 residues. CDR3: CASRIGTSGYDEQFF. The CDR3 coding sequence is TGTGCCAGCAGGATCGGGACTAGCGGGTACGATGAGCAGTTCTTC. The entire variable domain, with the rest obtained from reference TRBV28 and TRBJ2-1, is as follows: DVKVTQSSRYLVKRTGEKVFLECVQDMDHENMFWYRQDPGLGLRLIYFSYDVKMKEKGDIPEGYSVSREKKERFSLILESASTNQTSMYLCASRIGTSGYDEQFFGPGTRLTVL.

V gene TRBV9 combines with J gene TRBJ1-3; D gene uncertain. Germline CDR1 and CDR2: SGDLS and YYNGEE. The CDR3 consists of 15 residues. V gave up 4 bases and J gave up 4 bases, with 15 bases separating them. The CDR3 sequence: CASSLGERLGNTIYF. The CDR3, as DNA: TGTGCCAGCAGCCTCGGGGAGAGGCTGGGAAACACCATATATTTT.

The rearrangement links TRBV19 to TRBJ1-6, with 8 bases matching TRBD1. Losses at the gene ends were 6 bases for V and 6 bases for J; bases not matched to a gene: 7. The CDR3 loop spans 15 amino acids. Germline CDR1 is LNHDA and CDR2 is SQIVND (reference sequence). CDR3 bases: TGTGCCAGTAGCGGACAGGGTGGTTTTAATTCACCCCTCCACTTT. The encoded protein is CASSGQGGFNSPLHF.

The genes are TRBV28 and TRBJ1-2, with D hard to call. Trimming removed 3 bases at V and 7 bases at J, with 15 bases between. CDR1 and CDR2 from the germline V gene are MDHEN and SYDVKM. This CDR3 region has 14 residues. The CDR3 DNA reads TGTGCCAGCAGTTTGGACCGCCGGAGTCTTGGCTACACCTTC. Translation gives CASSLDRRSLGYTF.

This clone was seen just once. This sequence joins TRBV10-2 and TRBJ2-1; D is unclear. Germline V gene lookup returns CDR1 WSHSY and CDR2 SAAADI. The CDR3 consists of 14 residues. Trimming took 3 bases from V and 4 from J, leaving 10 bases between them. CDR3 in DNA: TGCGCCAGCAGTGAAGCGAAAAAGTACAATGAGCAGTTCTTC. Amino acid sequence: CASSEAKKYNEQFF.

The rearrangement links TRBV15 to TRBJ2-6; TRBD1 matches 11 bases. Trimming removed 0 bases from V and 0 bases from J; junction bases left unmatched: 13. CDR1 is LNHNV, CDR2 YYDKDF, per germline (reference sequence). This CDR3 spans 22 amino acids. CDR3 in DNA: TGTGCCACCAGCAGAGAACCCTCACCGTCCGGGACAGGGGGCTCTGGGGCCAACGTCCTGACTTTC. This codes for CATSREPSPSGTGGSGANVLTF.